Listed here are 8 T cell receptor beta chains from one sample, sequenced in a study of T-cell reconstitution after alpha-beta-depleted transplantation in children. A TCRbeta library incorporating unique molecular identifiers was prepared. TCRdb reprocessed the PCR reads via MiXCR and lists one record per CDR3 protein. The top ten clones hold roughly 13% of a sample with some 190,000 distinct CDR3 sequences, over 8.5% of them seen once. Sample: PBMCs, taken before TCRalphabeta/CD19-depleted stem cell transplant. Receptors originate from a boy aged 2-9 years with acute myeloid leukemia, due to receive a stem cell transplant.

This clonotype was recorded many times. J is TRBJ2-7 and V is TRBV6-5, with 8 bases lining up with TRBD1. CDR3 length equals 15 residues. V was clipped by 6 bases and J by 3 bases; unmatched bases: 10. Germline CDR1 and CDR2: MNHEY and SVGAGI. The CDR3 here is CASSQGQVGVYEQYF. In DNA, the CDR3 is TGTGCCAGCAGCCAGGGACAGGTGGGGGTCTACGAGCAGTACTTC.

This clonotype was counted ten times or more. V gene TRBV7-2 combines with J gene TRBJ1-2; 7 nucleotides line up with TRBD1. J gave up 4 bases and V 0 bases, and 5 bases lay outside the gene matches. CDR1 SGHTA and CDR2 FQGNSA come from the germline V gene. The CDR3 loop spans 15 amino acids. DNA of the CDR3: TGTGCCAGCAGCTTAGCCTCCGACAGGGCCTATGGCTACACCTTC. The encoded protein is CASSLASDRAYGYTF.

Ten or more counts support this clonotype. The chain couples TRBV7-9 to TRBJ2-3; 8 positions agree with TRBD2. The CDR3 length is 16 residues. The junction had 14 bases not matched to a gene; V was cut back by 7 bases and J by 5 bases. Germline V gene sequence: CDR1 SEHNR, CDR2 FQNEAQ (reference sequence). DNA of the CDR3: TGTGCCAGCACCACGTTTAACGGGAGGGCCGAAGATACGCAGTATTTT. It encodes CASTTFNGRAEDTQYF.

The rearrangement uses TRBV10-2 and TRBJ2-7; maybe TRBD1 (6 bases). V lost 6 bases, J lost 4 bases, and 7 bases lay in between. This CDR3 is built from 11 residues. Germline loops: CDR1 WSHSY, CDR2 SAAADI. This CDR3 reads CASRQGYEQYF. The CDR3 DNA reads TGCGCCAGCAGACAGGGTTACGAGCAGTACTTC.

This clonotype was seen ten or more times. The chain employs TRBV7-2 and TRBJ2-1; possibly TRBD1 or TRBD2 for D (5 bases each). From germline, CDR1 is SGHTA and CDR2 FQGNSA. The CDR3 totals 17 residues. V lost 5 bases to trimming and J lost 5 bases, with 22 bases between them. Here the CDR3 reads CASSPRGAGGNDNEQFF. CDR3 nucleotides: TGTGCCAGCAGCCCGCGAGGGGCTGGGGGAAACGACAATGAGCAGTTCTTC.

This clonotype was seen many times. The rearrangement joins TRBV7-2 to TRBJ2-3; D is ambiguous. Trimming stripped 5 bases from V and 6 bases from J, with 15 bases between. The germline gives CDR1 SGHTA, CDR2 FQGNSA. The CDR3 consists of 14 residues. CDR3 DNA: TGTGCCAGCAGCCCTTGGCCCGTTAGCGATACGCAGTATTTT. Translating it yields CASSPWPVSDTQYF.

This clonotype was counted at least ten times. This chain connects TRBV25-1 to TRBJ2-1; 7 bases agree with TRBD2. CDR1 is MGHDK and CDR2 is SYGVNS in the germline V gene. CDR3 length: 14 residues. Trimming at V came to 7 bases and at J to 8 bases, leaving 11 bases not matched to a gene. The CDR3 region is CASTATGTKDEQFF. In DNA form, the CDR3 reads TGTGCCAGCACTGCCACCGGGACTAAGGATGAGCAGTTCTTC.

The chain joins TRBV27 to TRBJ2-1, with TRBD1 matching 8 bases. V lost 5 bases, J lost 0 bases, and 3 bases stayed unmatched. The CDR3 consists of 15 residues. Per germline, CDR1 MNHEY and CDR2 SMNVEV (reference sequence). The CDR3 region has the DNA TGTGCCAGCAGTCTCGGGACAGGCTCCTACAATGAGCAGTTCTTC. This encodes CASSLGTGSYNEQFF.